The rows below give T cell receptor beta chains drawn from one sample of a study of blood T cell repertoires in COVID-19. Clones were read by immunoSEQ multiplex PCR, and TCRdb kept only the in-frame ones, dropping some. The sample consists of approximately 350,000 clones, around nine tenths of them appearing once. The sequenced sample was peripheral blood. The receptor set was obtained from an older woman with COVID-19, enrolled during active disease. CDR3s include the opening cysteine and the closing phenylalanine or tryptophan. D genes are given only for firm matches. The size of a clone is reported for some rows only, either as once, few or many, or as a class for expanded clones.

TRBV28	-	TRBD1	TRBJ1-1	TGTGCCAGCAGTTTACCTACTTTATGGGACAGGGGGCTTTTCACTGAAGCTTTCTTT	CASSLPTLWDRGLFTEAFF
TRBV18	-	-	TRBJ2-7	TGTGCCAGCTCACCAGTTGACAGCTCCTACGAGCAGTACTTC	CASSPVDSSYEQYF
TRBV9	-	-	TRBJ2-7	TGTGCCAGCAGCGTAGGATCCGGGGGATACGAGCAGTACTTC	CASSVGSGGYEQYF
TRBV4-1	-	-	TRBJ1-2	TGCGCCAGCAGCCAAGGACGGGAGATAAACTATGGCTACACCTTC	CASSQGREINYGYTF
TRBV6-6	-	-	TRBJ1-1	TGTGCCATCACAGTCACTGAAGCTTTCTTT	CAITVTEAFF
TRBV12-3/TRBV12-4	few	-	TRBJ2-1	TGTGCCAGCAGGGACAGATTTTCGGATGAGCAGTTCTTC	CASRDRFSDEQFF
TRBV24-1	-	-	TRBJ1-5	TGTGCCACCAGTGACCCTGATCAGCCCCAGCATTTT	CATSDPDQPQHF
TRBV27	-	-	TRBJ2-7	TGTGCCAGCAGTTCACCTCTTATCCTAGGGGGAAGAGGCGAGCAGTACTTC	CASSSPLILGGRGEQYF
TRBV7-3	-	-	TRBJ2-1	TGTGCCAGCAGCTCCAACCGGACAGCTAATTACAATGAGCAGTTCTTC	CASSSNRTANYNEQFF
TRBV27	-	TRBD2	TRBJ2-3	TGTGCCAGCAGACTAGCGGGGAACACAGATACGCAGTATTTT	CASRLAGNTDTQYF
TRBV24-1	few	-	TRBJ1-2	TGTGCCACCAGTACCACCGAGGTCAGTTCTAACTATGGCTACACCTTC	CATSTTEVSSNYGYTF
TRBV5-1	-	-	TRBJ1-1	TGCGCCAGCAGCTTGTTGCAGGGCGACACTGAAGCTTTCTTT	CASSLLQGDTEAFF
TRBV2	-	-	TRBJ2-6	TGTGCCAGCAGTGATAGTACGGTCTCTGGGGCCAACGTCCTGACTTTC	CASSDSTVSGANVLTF
TRBV10-1	-	-	TRBJ1-1	TGCGCCAGCAGTACAGGGAGGGGGACTGAAGCTTTCTTT	CASSTGRGTEAFF
TRBV9	-	TRBD2	TRBJ2-3	TGTGCCAGCAGCGCCCGCGTCGGGGGGGACACAGATACGCAGTATTTT	CASSARVGGDTDTQYF
TRBV15	-	-	TRBJ1-4	TGTGCCACCAGCAGAGATTCGAGGTACCTCGCGGAAAAACTGTTTTTT	CATSRDSRYLAEKLFF
TRBV5-6	-	-	TRBJ1-1	TGTGCCAGCAGCTTCTTGGACGGGGGTACTGAAGCTTTCTTT	CASSFLDGGTEAFF
TRBV5-6	few	-	TRBJ2-7	TGTGCCAGCAGCCTAAACGGCAGGGCCCCCTACGAGCAGTACTTC	CASSLNGRAPYEQYF
TRBV9	few	TRBD2	TRBJ2-1	TGTGCCAGCAGCTTTACGAGCGGGGACTACAATGAGCAGTTCTTC	CASSFTSGDYNEQFF
TRBV19	-	TRBD1	TRBJ2-7	TGTGCCAGTAGTATCGACAGGGGGTCCTACGAGCAGTACTTC	CASSIDRGSYEQYF
TRBV6-5	-	TRBD1	TRBJ1-4	TGTGCCAGCCACCGGGACAGGGTGATCGAAAAACTGTTTTTT	CASHRDRVIEKLFF
TRBV29-1	-	-	TRBJ1-5	TGCAGCGTTGAACGACAACCGAATAGCAATCAGCCCCAGCATTTT	CSVERQPNSNQPQHF
TRBV25-1	-	TRBD2	TRBJ2-7	TGTGCCAGCAGTCGGAGCGGGGCAGGCGGGTACGAGCAGTACTTC	CASSRSGAGGYEQYF
TRBV19	-	-	TRBJ2-3	TGTGCCAGTAGTCACACAGGGTTAGGAGATACGCAGTATTTT	CASSHTGLGDTQYF
TRBV5-3	-	-	TRBJ2-3	TGTGCCAGAAGCTTCTTTACGCAGTATTTT	CARSFFTQYF
TRBV12-3/TRBV12-4	-	-	TRBJ1-5	TGTGCCAGCAGCCTTTCCGGGGTTCAGCCCCAGCATTTT	CASSLSGVQPQHF
TRBV6-6	-	-	TRBJ2-7	TGTGCCAGCAGCTACCGGGACTCCTACGAGCAGTACTTC	CASSYRDSYEQYF
TRBV4-1	few	-	TRBJ1-2	TGCGCCAGCAGCCAGAATACAGGCCAGGGCTATGGCTACACCTTC	CASSQNTGQGYGYTF
TRBV19	-	TRBD2	TRBJ2-1	TGTGCCAGTAGTATTAGGGAGGGAGAGCAGTTCTTC	CASSIREGEQFF
TRBV20-1	few	-	TRBJ1-3	TGCAGTGCTAGTGGGTCAGGGTGGGGAAACACCATATATTTT	CSASGSGWGNTIYF
TRBV6-6	-	-	TRBJ1-2	TGTGCCGTGCTTAGGGGTCCAGGCGGTGGCTACACCTTC	CAVLRGPGGGYTF
TRBV7-9	-	-	TRBJ2-5	TGTGCCAGCAGCATCTCACAGGGAACCCAGTACTTC	CASSISQGTQYF
TRBV18	-	-	TRBJ1-5	TGTGCCAGCTCACCTTACAGGGAGTATCAGCCCCAGCATTTT	CASSPYREYQPQHF
TRBV29-1	-	TRBD1	TRBJ1-2	TGCAGCGTCGGACGGGGACAGGGTCTTGGCTACACCTTC	CSVGRGQGLGYTF
TRBV2	-	-	TRBJ1-1	TGTGCCAGCAGTGAAGCTGGGGGCAACACTGAAGCTTTCTTT	CASSEAGGNTEAFF
TRBV28	-	TRBD2	TRBJ2-1	TGTGCCAGCAGTTTCGAGCGGGGGGCTTACAATGAGCAGTTCTTC	CASSFERGAYNEQFF
TRBV2	-	TRBD1	TRBJ2-2	TGTGCCAGCAGCCCAGACAGGGTTGGGTTTCGAAGGGAGCTGTTTTTT	CASSPDRVGFRRELFF
TRBV5-1	-	TRBD1	TRBJ2-5	TGCGCCAGCAGCTTGGGCCAGTACAGGGGACCCCCGGAGACCCAGTACTTC	CASSLGQYRGPPETQYF
TRBV5-6	-	TRBD2	TRBJ2-7	TGTGCCAGCAGCTTGATCCCTAGCGGGGTGGGCGAGCAGTACTTC	CASSLIPSGVGEQYF
TRBV11-2	-	TRBD1	TRBJ1-1	TGTGCCAGCAGCCCTCACAGGGGCGGTGGGACTGAAGCTTTCTTT	CASSPHRGGGTEAFF
TRBV20-1	-	-	TRBJ2-7	TGCAGTGCTTTAACAGGGTACGAGCAGTACTTC	CSALTGYEQYF
TRBV29-1	-	TRBD2	TRBJ2-7	TGCAGCGTTGAAATTACTAGCGGGGACCGGTACTTC	CSVEITSGDRYF
TRBV11-2	-	TRBD2	TRBJ2-1	TGTGCCAGCAGCTTAGGGACTAGCGGGGAAGTTATTGTATTCAATGAGCAGTTCTTC	CASSLGTSGEVIVFNEQFF
TRBV6-5	-	TRBD1	TRBJ1-2	TGTGCCAGCAGTTGGGACAGGGGGGATTATGGCTACACCTTC	CASSWDRGDYGYTF
TRBV5-6	-	-	TRBJ2-2	TGTGCCAGCAGCTTGGGCCTAAGCTCCGGGGAGCTGTTTTTT	CASSLGLSSGELFF
TRBV6-5	-	TRBD1	TRBJ1-4	TGTGCCAGCAGTACGGACAGGGTCTATGAAAAACTGTTTTTT	CASSTDRVYEKLFF
TRBV6-5	-	TRBD2	TRBJ2-1	TGTGCCAGCAGTTACTCGTTTAGCGGGGGGGCCAATGAGCAGTTCTTC	CASSYSFSGGANEQFF
TRBV6-5	-	-	TRBJ1-2	TGTGCCAGCAGTTACTCGGGGGGGAACTATGGCTACACCTTC	CASSYSGGNYGYTF
TRBV5-1	-	TRBD1	TRBJ1-1	TGCGCCAGCAGCAGGGACAGGGTAAACACTGAAGCTTTCTTT	CASSRDRVNTEAFF
TRBV28	-	TRBD1	TRBJ1-2	TGTGCCAGCAGTTTAAGAGGGGGCGGCTACACCTTC	CASSLRGGGYTF
TRBV5-6	-	-	TRBJ2-5	TGTGCCAGCAGCTACGGACTGGTGGAGCAAGAGACCCAGTACTTC	CASSYGLVEQETQYF
TRBV28	once	TRBD2	TRBJ2-1	TGTGCCAGCAGTCCGGCCCGGGGACTAGTTCGGCGTGAGCAGTTCTTC	CASSPARGLVRREQFF
TRBV4-1	-	-	TRBJ1-5	TGCGCCAGCAGCCACCCGGGGGGTAGCAATCAGCCCCAGCATTTT	CASSHPGGSNQPQHF
TRBV19	-	TRBD1	TRBJ2-1	TGTGCCAGTAGCCAAGGCAGGGGGCAGTACAATGAGCAGTTCTTC	CASSQGRGQYNEQFF
TRBV19	-	TRBD2	TRBJ2-1	TGTGCCAGTAGTATCAGCCCATCAGGGACTACAGGTGAGCAGTTCTTC	CASSISPSGTTGEQFF